Following are 26 T cell receptor beta chains from one sample sequenced in a study of cytomegalovirus exposure and HLA in healthy donors. The PCR used 60 Vbeta and 13 Jbeta primers. Libraries were prepared by immunoSEQ multiplex PCR; TCRdb keeps only in-frame clonotypes and omits some of them. The sample data list around 97,000 clones. Sequencing used PBMCs. The receptors shown here come from a man aged 40-50 years in good health and CMV-seronegative.

J is TRBJ2-5 and V is TRBV30, with 11 bases identical to TRBD2. V lost 4 bases to trimming and J lost 3 bases; unmatched junction nucleotides: 1. This CDR3 contains 13 residues. CDR1 is GTSNPN and CDR2 is SVGIG in the germline V gene (reference sequence). The CDR3 coding sequence is TGTGCCTGGATAGCGGGGGGGGAAGAGACCCAGTACTTC. Its translation is CAWIAGGEETQYF.

This chain uses TRBV5-4 with TRBJ2-2, with a tentative D call TRBD1 (6 bases). CDR3 size: 16 residues. With 1 base removed from V and 1 base from J, the gap between germline ends came to 11 bases. Looked up from germline, CDR1 is SGHNT and CDR2 is YYREEE (reference sequence). This CDR3 is CASSLLGRGNTGELFF. The CDR3 DNA sequence: TGTGCCAGCAGCTTGTTAGGCAGGGGGAACACCGGGGAGCTGTTTTTT. The complete variable domain, with remaining parts taken from reference TRBV5-4 and TRBJ2-2, reads ETGVTQSPTHLIKTRGQQVTLRCSSQSGHNTVSWYQQALGQGPQFIFQYYREEENGRGNFPPRFSGLQFPNYSSELNVNALELDDSALYLCASSLLGRGNTGELFFGEGSRLTVL.

The chain carries TRBV7-2 and TRBJ2-3; D remains ambiguous. Trimming pared 4 bases from V and 8 bases from J, leaving 13 bases between. From germline, CDR1 is SGHTA and CDR2 FQGNSA. The CDR3 extends over 13 amino acids. The CDR3 DNA reads as TGTGCCAGCAGCTCGACTTTTTTAGGTACGCAGTATTTT. This encodes CASSSTFLGTQYF.

The V call is TRBV19, the J call TRBJ2-7; D might be TRBD1 (6 bases). From germline, CDR1 is LNHDA and CDR2 SQIVND (reference sequence). V shed 6 bases and J shed 7 bases, with 19 bases lying between them. The CDR3 runs to 14 residues. The CDR3 protein is CASSRDGRQEEQYF. CDR3 sequence (DNA): TGTGCCAGTAGCCGGGACGGAAGACAGGAGGAGCAGTACTTC.

The gene calls are TRBV12-5 and TRBJ1-3; no reliable D call. In germline, CDR1 is LGHNT, CDR2 FRNRAP. V lost 2 bases to trimming and J lost 10 bases, with 9 bases between them. The CDR3 sequence is 12 residues long. CDR3 amino acids: CASGLNGRTIYF. In nucleotides, the CDR3 is TGTGCTAGTGGTTTGAATGGTCGGACCATATATTTT.

This chain uses TRBV27 with TRBJ1-5; D remains ambiguous. Trimming cost V 0 bases and J 5 bases, with 8 bases left between them. From germline, CDR1 is MNHEY and CDR2 SMNVEV (reference sequence). The CDR3 has 14 residues. The CDR3 here is CASSLSGGYQPQHF. CDR3 in DNA: TGTGCCAGCAGTTTATCAGGCGGCTATCAGCCCCAGCATTTT.

The chain recombines TRBV4-1 with TRBJ1-5; no clear D. CDR1 and CDR2 from the germline V gene are MGHRA and YSYEKL. Trimming took 1 base from V and 0 from J, leaving 10 bases between them. The CDR3 contains 16 residues. This CDR3 is CASSQVTGYSNQPQHF. In DNA, the CDR3 is TGCGCCAGCAGCCAAGTGACCGGGTATAGCAATCAGCCCCAGCATTTT.

The chain has TRBV5-1 and TRBJ1-5; TRBD1 might be the D (5 bases). The germline gives CDR1 SGHRS, CDR2 YFSETQ. V shed 1 base and J shed 4 bases, with 9 bases lying between them. This CDR3 comprises 14 residues. The CDR3 region has the DNA TGCGCCAGCAGCTTGAACGGACAAAATCAGCCCCAGCATTTT. Translating gives CASSLNGQNQPQHF.

Here the CDR3 reads CASSATSGSFSDEQYF. The CDR3 nucleotides are TGTGCCAGCAGCGCTACTAGCGGGAGCTTTTCAGACGAGCAGTACTTC. The V gene is TRBV9, the J gene TRBJ2-7, with 11 positions matching TRBD2. Trimming cost V 3 bases and J 5 bases; bases outside gene matches: 10. This CDR3 has 16 amino acids. Germline V gene sequence: CDR1 SGDLS, CDR2 YYNGEE.

The V gene is TRBV7-9, the J gene TRBJ1-5; D unresolved. The CDR3 length is 16 residues. V was clipped by 2 bases and J by 3 bases, with 14 bases between them. The germline gives CDR1 SEHNR, CDR2 FQNEAQ (reference sequence). CDR3 amino acids: CASSLTSGGLNQPQHF. The CDR3 nucleotides read TGTGCCAGCAGCTTAACGTCGGGAGGGCTCAATCAGCCCCAGCATTTT.

The V and J genes are TRBV4-3 and TRBJ1-1; TRBD1 matches at 8 bases. After removal of 3 bases from V and 4 bases from J, the junction contained 4 bases not matched to a gene. The germline CDR1 and CDR2 sequences are LGHNA and YSLEER. CDR3 length equals 14 residues. The CDR3 nucleotides read TGCGCCAGCAGCCAGAGGACAGGGCTCACTGAAGCTTTCTTT. Its protein is CASSQRTGLTEAFF.

The rearrangement links TRBV7-8 to TRBJ2-7; tentative D call: TRBD1 (5 bases). This CDR3 contains 14 residues. Germline CDR1 reads SGHVS; CDR2 reads FQNEAQ. V was clipped by 3 bases and J by 3 bases, with 12 bases between them. CDR3 DNA sequence: TGTGCCAGCAGCTTCGTCGACAGTTACTACGAGCAGTACTTC. Encoded protein: CASSFVDSYYEQYF.

The rearrangement joins TRBV19 to TRBJ2-1; TRBD1 might be the D (5 bases). The CDR3 contains 15 residues. Germline V gene data show CDR1 as LNHDA and CDR2 as SQIVND (reference sequence). V shed 0 bases and J shed 4 bases, with 10 bases lying between them. The CDR3 DNA sequence: TGTGCCAGTAGTATAGATCGACAGAGATACAATGAGCAGTTCTTC. Translation gives CASSIDRQRYNEQFF. The entire variable domain, with the rest obtained from reference TRBV19 and TRBJ2-1, is as follows: DGGITQSPKYLFRKEGQNVTLSCEQNLNHDAMYWYRQDPGQGLRLIYYSQIVNDFQKGDIAEGYSVSREKKESFPLTVTSAQKNPTAFYLCASSIDRQRYNEQFFGPGTRLTVL.

The genes are TRBV21-1 and TRBJ1-1; the D call of TRBD1 is as the table states it, not checked on the DNA. TRBV21-1 is deemed a pseudogene. The CDR3 length is 9 residues. The CDR3 sequence is CASSLASPF. DNA for the CDR3: TGTGCCAGCAGCTTGGCCTCCCCCTTT.

The chain links TRBV5-1 to TRBJ2-2; possible D gene TRBD2, 7 bases. With 0 bases removed from V and 4 bases from J, the gap between germline ends came to 19 bases. Germline V gives CDR1 SGHRS, CDR2 YFSETQ. The length of the CDR3 is 18 residues. CDR3 nucleotides: TGCGCCAGCAGCTTGGGTCCCCGGGGCGGGGGCGGCACCGGGGAGCTGTTTTTT. Amino acids: CASSLGPRGGGGTGELFF.

The chain has TRBV10-3 and TRBJ2-1; 11 bases agree with TRBD1. The CDR3 consists of 15 residues. Germline CDR1 is ENHRY and CDR2 is SYGVKD. Trimming removed 4 bases from V and 3 bases from J; junction bases left unmatched: 2. The DNA for the CDR3 is TGTGCCATCAGTGTCGGGACAGGGGGCTACAATGAGCAGTTCTTC. This sequence encodes CAISVGTGGYNEQFF.

The chain carries TRBV14 and TRBJ2-7, with D tentatively TRBD1 (6 bases). Germline loops: CDR1 SGHDN, CDR2 FVKESK. The CDR3 spans 11 residues. The ends were cut back, 4 bases at V and 6 bases at J, with 7 bases in the middle. CDR3 residues: CASSPRGEQYF. The CDR3 nucleotides read TGTGCCAGCAGCCCCAGGGGCGAGCAGTACTTC.

V and J are TRBV6-5 and TRBJ2-7; a weak D match, TRBD1 (5 bases). Germline V gives CDR1 MNHEY, CDR2 SVGAGI. Trimming pared 8 bases from V and 3 bases from J, leaving 17 bases between. The CDR3 length is 14 residues. The CDR3 region is CASGQDSSDYEQYF. The CDR3 DNA is TGTGCCAGCGGACAAGACAGTTCTGACTACGAGCAGTACTTC.

This chain connects TRBV18 to TRBJ1-4; no firm D call. Trimming took off 2 bases at V and 7 bases at J, with 11 bases between the two ends. Germline V CDR1 and CDR2: KGHSH, LQKENI. The CDR3 consists of 14 residues. CDR3 protein: CASSPSLESEKLFF. CDR3 DNA: TGTGCCAGCTCACCATCCTTAGAGAGTGAAAAACTGTTTTTT.

V is TRBV11-3 and J is TRBJ1-1, with TRBD1 matching over 10 bases. Unmatched junction bases numbered 1, after V lost 1 base and J lost 8 bases. The CDR3 runs to 13 residues. Germline CDR1 SGHNT, CDR2 YENEEA. The chain's CDR3 is CASSLGGQGEAFF. The DNA of the CDR3 is TGTGCCAGCAGCTTAGGGGGACAGGGGGAAGCTTTCTTT.

The chain joins TRBV11-3 to TRBJ2-5, with TRBD1 matching 12 bases. The CDR3 length is 16 residues. The germline CDR1 and CDR2 sequences are SGHNT and YENEEA. V lost 1 base, J lost 3 bases, and 3 bases stayed unmatched. The CDR3 nucleotides read TGTGCCAGCAGCTTAGGGGGACAGGGGGCGAAAGAGACCCAGTACTTC. Translation: CASSLGGQGAKETQYF.

The chain joins TRBV30 to TRBJ2-5, with 8 positions matching TRBD2. This CDR3 spans 14 amino acids. V dropped 0 bases and J dropped 6; count of bases not matched to a gene: 6. CDR1 and CDR2 from the germline V gene are GTSNPN and SVGIG (reference sequence). The DNA for the CDR3 is TGTGCCTGGAGTGTCGGGGGGGCGCAAAAGACCCAGTACTTC. It yields the protein CAWSVGGAQKTQYF.

The chain joins TRBV7-9 to TRBJ1-6, with D uncertain. Germline lookup yields CDR1 SEHNR and CDR2 FQNEAQ (reference sequence). The V gene lost 1 base and the J gene lost 6 bases, with 7 bases spanning the gap. The CDR3 totals 14 residues. For the CDR3, the DNA is TGTGCCAGCAGCTTAGTCCAGGTTAATTCACCCCTCCACTTT. Protein sequence: CASSLVQVNSPLHF.

This sequence joins TRBV7-2 and TRBJ2-7; TRBD2 matches 16 bases. The CDR3 contains 18 residues. The germline V gene encodes CDR1 SGHTA and CDR2 FQGNSA. V lost 5 bases to trimming and J lost 7 bases; unmatched junction nucleotides: 14. CDR3 sequence reads: CASSLVPGLAGGQGEQYF. CDR3 DNA: TGTGCCAGCAGCCTAGTGCCGGGACTAGCGGGAGGGCAGGGTGAGCAGTACTTC.

V gene TRBV18 combines with J gene TRBJ2-5, with D possibly matching TRBD2 (6 bases). This CDR3 is built from 14 residues. Germline V lookup: CDR1 KGHSH, CDR2 LQKENI. Trimming left V 3 bases short and J 9 bases short, with 17 bases between. The CDR3 here is CASSPRRGSEAQYF. The CDR3 DNA follows: TGTGCCAGCTCACCCCGGCGGGGTTCGGAGGCCCAGTACTTC.

The chain recombines TRBV27 with TRBJ1-1; TRBD1 matches at 7 bases. Trimming removed 6 bases from V and 6 bases from J; junction bases left unmatched: 7. The germline CDR1 and CDR2 sequences are MNHEY and SMNVEV (reference sequence). This CDR3 has 13 amino acids. CDR3 amino acids: CASSYGQGAEAFF. In DNA, the CDR3 is TGTGCCAGCAGCTACGGCCAGGGGGCTGAAGCTTTCTTT.